The rows below give T cell receptor beta chains drawn from one sample of a study of blood T cell repertoires in COVID-19. Method: immunoSEQ multiplex PCR; TCRdb's copy keeps in-frame clones and lacks some. Among 250,000 to 350,000 clones, 70% to 90% were seen once, and the ten largest hold 12%. The sample comprised peripheral blood. These receptors originate from a woman aged 60-70 years with acute or convalescent COVID-19. CDR3s include the opening cysteine and the closing phenylalanine or tryptophan. Fields, in order: J gene, D gene, V gene, clone size, CDR3 protein, CDR3 DNA. A D gene is named only where the DNA matches it firmly. Part of the rows lack a size; the others show once, few, many or a class for expanded clones.

j_gene: TRBJ2-2; d_gene: .; v_gene: TRBV7-2; abundance: .; CDR3aa: CASSLVGAANTGELFF; CDR3nt: TGTGCCAGCAGCTTAGTAGGGGCCGCGAACACCGGGGAGCTGTTTTTT
j_gene: TRBJ2-5; d_gene: .; v_gene: TRBV5-4; abundance: .; CDR3aa: CASSPGTQGSKGQETQYF; CDR3nt: TGTGCCAGCAGCCCCGGGACACAAGGATCTAAGGGCCAAGAGACCCAGTACTTC
j_gene: TRBJ2-2; d_gene: .; v_gene: TRBV28; abundance: .; CDR3aa: CATRGGRIGELFF; CDR3nt: TGTGCCACCCGTGGCGGGCGGATCGGGGAGCTGTTTTTT
j_gene: TRBJ1-2; d_gene: .; v_gene: TRBV28; abundance: .; CDR3aa: CASSLGGPDYGYTF; CDR3nt: TGTGCCAGCAGTTTGGGGGGACCTGACTATGGCTACACCTTC
j_gene: TRBJ1-4; d_gene: .; v_gene: TRBV7-2; abundance: .; CDR3aa: CASSQGVTNEKLFF; CDR3nt: TGTGCCAGCAGTCAAGGAGTAACTAATGAAAAACTGTTTTTT
j_gene: TRBJ2-6; d_gene: .; v_gene: TRBV7-2; abundance: .; CDR3aa: CASSFQGQASGANVLTF; CDR3nt: TGTGCCAGCAGCTTTCAGGGGCAAGCGTCTGGGGCCAACGTCCTGACTTTC
j_gene: TRBJ1-3; d_gene: .; v_gene: TRBV7-6; abundance: .; CDR3aa: CASSLATAGNTIYF; CDR3nt: TGTGCCAGCAGCTTAGCGACAGCTGGAAACACCATATATTTT
j_gene: TRBJ2-2; d_gene: .; v_gene: TRBV7-3; abundance: .; CDR3aa: CASTPGVNEPNTGELFF; CDR3nt: TGTGCCAGCACCCCCGGAGTAAATGAACCGAACACCGGGGAGCTGTTTTTT
j_gene: TRBJ2-7; d_gene: TRBD2; v_gene: TRBV11-2; abundance: .; CDR3aa: CASSSIAGRSEQYF; CDR3nt: TGTGCCAGCAGCTCAATAGCGGGACGGAGCGAGCAGTACTTC
j_gene: TRBJ2-7; d_gene: .; v_gene: TRBV6-6; abundance: .; CDR3aa: CASSYTDRDYEQYF; CDR3nt: TGTGCCAGCAGTTACACGGACAGAGACTACGAGCAGTACTTC
j_gene: TRBJ2-7; d_gene: .; v_gene: TRBV5-6; abundance: .; CDR3aa: CASSRPTDSYEQYF; CDR3nt: TGTGCCAGCAGCAGACCCACGGACAGCTACGAGCAGTACTTC
j_gene: TRBJ1-1; d_gene: TRBD1; v_gene: TRBV7-3; abundance: .; CDR3aa: CASSSQGASNTEAFF; CDR3nt: TGTGCCAGCAGCTCGCAGGGGGCCTCGAACACTGAAGCTTTCTTT
j_gene: TRBJ2-6; d_gene: .; v_gene: TRBV19; abundance: .; CDR3aa: CASSIDDNSGANVLTF; CDR3nt: TGTGCCAGTAGTATAGATGACAACTCTGGGGCCAACGTCCTGACTTTC
j_gene: TRBJ1-5; d_gene: .; v_gene: TRBV15; abundance: .; CDR3aa: CATRGTPSESQPQHF; CDR3nt: TGTGCCACCAGGGGGACACCTTCGGAAAGTCAGCCCCAGCATTTT
j_gene: TRBJ1-3; d_gene: TRBD1; v_gene: TRBV7-2; abundance: .; CDR3aa: CASSPQGSDGNTIYF; CDR3nt: TGTGCCAGCAGCCCACAGGGGAGTGATGGAAACACCATATATTTT
j_gene: TRBJ1-4; d_gene: .; v_gene: TRBV5-1; abundance: few; CDR3aa: CASSPQGEANEKLFF; CDR3nt: TGCGCCAGCAGCCCACAGGGCGAAGCTAATGAAAAACTGTTTTTT
j_gene: TRBJ2-7; d_gene: TRBD1; v_gene: TRBV5-1; abundance: .; CDR3aa: CASSLAGGNNHEQYF; CDR3nt: TGCGCCAGCAGCTTGGCAGGGGGCAATAACCACGAGCAGTACTTC
j_gene: TRBJ2-7; d_gene: .; v_gene: TRBV28; abundance: .; CDR3aa: CASSSGGEQYF; CDR3nt: TGTGCCAGCTCTTCCGGAGGCGAGCAGTACTTC
j_gene: TRBJ1-1; d_gene: .; v_gene: TRBV6-5; abundance: .; CDR3aa: CASSPPTGMNTEAFF; CDR3nt: TGTGCCAGCAGCCCGCCCACAGGGATGAACACTGAAGCTTTCTTT
j_gene: TRBJ2-3; d_gene: .; v_gene: TRBV3-1/TRBV3-2; abundance: .; CDR3aa: CASSLHRSDTQYF; CDR3nt: TGTGCCAGCAGCCTTCACAGAAGCGATACGCAGTATTTT
j_gene: TRBJ1-2; d_gene: TRBD1; v_gene: TRBV28; abundance: .; CDR3aa: CASRTTGVYGYTF; CDR3nt: TGTGCCTCCAGGACTACAGGGGTCTATGGCTACACCTTC
j_gene: TRBJ1-6; d_gene: TRBD1; v_gene: TRBV6-5; abundance: .; CDR3aa: CASSSDRVDNSPLHF; CDR3nt: TGTGCCAGCAGTTCTGACAGGGTTGATAATTCACCCCTCCACTTT
j_gene: TRBJ1-2; d_gene: TRBD1; v_gene: TRBV4-2; abundance: few; CDR3aa: CASSQDTGAAGYTF; CDR3nt: TGTGCCAGCAGCCAAGACACAGGGGCGGCAGGCTACACCTTC
j_gene: TRBJ2-7; d_gene: .; v_gene: TRBV5-8; abundance: .; CDR3aa: CASSANPPVSNF; CDR3nt: TGTGCCAGCAGCGCGAACCCTCCTGTATCGAACTTC
j_gene: TRBJ1-6; d_gene: .; v_gene: TRBV25-1; abundance: .; CDR3aa: CASSESTGRVSPLHF; CDR3nt: TGTGCCAGCAGTGAATCGACGGGGAGGGTTTCACCCCTCCACTTT
j_gene: TRBJ2-1; d_gene: .; v_gene: TRBV7-8; abundance: .; CDR3aa: CASSPQQALNNEQFF; CDR3nt: TGTGCCAGCAGCCCCCAACAGGCCTTAAACAATGAGCAGTTCTTC
j_gene: TRBJ1-6; d_gene: .; v_gene: TRBV9; abundance: .; CDR3aa: CASSVQQGKTLHF; CDR3nt: TGTGCCAGCAGCGTTCAGCAGGGTAAAACCCTCCACTTT
j_gene: TRBJ1-3; d_gene: .; v_gene: TRBV6-2/TRBV6-3; abundance: .; CDR3aa: CASSTRRQFSGNTIYF; CDR3nt: TGTGCCAGCAGTACCCGACGACAGTTTTCTGGAAACACCATATATTTT
j_gene: TRBJ1-1; d_gene: TRBD1; v_gene: TRBV7-3; abundance: .; CDR3aa: CASSLTGDRNTEAFF; CDR3nt: TGTGCCAGCAGCTTAACCGGGGACAGGAACACTGAAGCTTTCTTT
j_gene: TRBJ2-3; d_gene: .; v_gene: TRBV5-4; abundance: .; CDR3aa: CASSLGTSSHTDTQYF; CDR3nt: TGTGCCAGCAGCTTGGGAACTAGCTCACACACAGATACGCAGTATTTT
j_gene: TRBJ1-2; d_gene: .; v_gene: TRBV3-1/TRBV3-2; abundance: .; CDR3aa: CASSQQGYYGYTF; CDR3nt: TGTGCCAGCAGCCAACAGGGATACTATGGCTACACCTTC
j_gene: TRBJ2-1; d_gene: .; v_gene: TRBV18; abundance: .; CDR3aa: CASSPSKVSMTGHATYNEQFF; CDR3nt: TGTGCCAGCTCACCAAGTAAAGTTTCTATGACGGGACATGCAACCTACAATGAGCAGTTCTTC
j_gene: TRBJ2-2; d_gene: .; v_gene: TRBV2; abundance: .; CDR3aa: CASSPDSTGELFF; CDR3nt: TGTGCCAGCAGTCCCGACTCCACCGGGGAGCTGTTTTTT
j_gene: TRBJ2-2; d_gene: .; v_gene: TRBV2; abundance: .; CDR3aa: CASSERLGSRELFF; CDR3nt: TGTGCCAGCAGTGAAAGGTTGGGCAGCCGGGAGCTGTTTTTT
j_gene: TRBJ1-5; d_gene: .; v_gene: TRBV4-2; abundance: .; CDR3aa: CASSQALALAQHF; CDR3nt: TGTGCCAGCAGCCAAGCCTTAGCTTTGGCCCAGCATTTT
j_gene: TRBJ2-3; d_gene: .; v_gene: TRBV9; abundance: .; CDR3aa: CASSVSGSTDTQYF; CDR3nt: TGTGCCAGCAGCGTATCGGGAAGCACAGATACGCAGTATTTT
j_gene: TRBJ1-6; d_gene: TRBD1; v_gene: TRBV2; abundance: .; CDR3aa: CASSEYFVGQVPYNSPLHF; CDR3nt: TGTGCCAGCAGTGAATATTTTGTTGGACAGGTCCCCTATAATTCACCCCTCCACTTT
j_gene: TRBJ2-3; d_gene: .; v_gene: TRBV5-1; abundance: .; CDR3aa: CASSWGDRTDTQYF; CDR3nt: TGCGCCAGCAGCTGGGGGGATCGCACAGATACGCAGTATTTT
j_gene: TRBJ1-5; d_gene: .; v_gene: TRBV7-2; abundance: .; CDR3aa: CASSLGGGPNQPQHF; CDR3nt: TGTGCCAGCAGCTTAGGAGGGGGACCCAATCAGCCCCAGCATTTT
j_gene: TRBJ1-6; d_gene: .; v_gene: TRBV10-3; abundance: .; CDR3aa: CAISESLFRDTSNSPLHF; CDR3nt: TGTGCCATCAGTGAGTCGCTTTTCCGGGACACTTCTAATTCACCCCTCCACTTT
j_gene: TRBJ1-4; d_gene: TRBD1; v_gene: TRBV18; abundance: .; CDR3aa: CASSHDRGSEKLFF; CDR3nt: TGTGCCAGCTCACACGACAGGGGGAGTGAAAAACTGTTTTTT
j_gene: TRBJ1-3; d_gene: TRBD1; v_gene: TRBV10-3; abundance: .; CDR3aa: CAIRATGDSGNTIYF; CDR3nt: TGTGCCATCAGAGCCACAGGGGACTCTGGAAACACCATATATTTT
j_gene: TRBJ1-1; d_gene: TRBD1; v_gene: TRBV9; abundance: .; CDR3aa: CASSVAGGGGNPNTEAFF; CDR3nt: TGTGCCAGCAGCGTAGCAGGAGGGGGCGGCAACCCGAACACTGAAGCTTTCTTT
j_gene: TRBJ1-2; d_gene: .; v_gene: TRBV18; abundance: few; CDR3aa: CASSPPGGDYGYTF; CDR3nt: TGTGCCAGCTCACCACCCGGTGGAGACTATGGCTACACCTTC
j_gene: TRBJ1-5; d_gene: TRBD1; v_gene: TRBV27; abundance: .; CDR3aa: CASSPTTGASNQPQHF; CDR3nt: TGTGCCAGCAGTCCCACGACAGGGGCTTCCAATCAGCCCCAGCATTTT
j_gene: TRBJ2-3; d_gene: .; v_gene: TRBV27; abundance: once; CDR3aa: CASSGLTDTQYF; CDR3nt: TGTGCCAGCAGTGGGCTCACAGATACGCAGTATTTT
j_gene: TRBJ2-1; d_gene: TRBD2; v_gene: TRBV29-1; abundance: .; CDR3aa: CSVGLAGMGFF; CDR3nt: TGCAGCGTTGGACTAGCGGGAATGGGGTTCTTC